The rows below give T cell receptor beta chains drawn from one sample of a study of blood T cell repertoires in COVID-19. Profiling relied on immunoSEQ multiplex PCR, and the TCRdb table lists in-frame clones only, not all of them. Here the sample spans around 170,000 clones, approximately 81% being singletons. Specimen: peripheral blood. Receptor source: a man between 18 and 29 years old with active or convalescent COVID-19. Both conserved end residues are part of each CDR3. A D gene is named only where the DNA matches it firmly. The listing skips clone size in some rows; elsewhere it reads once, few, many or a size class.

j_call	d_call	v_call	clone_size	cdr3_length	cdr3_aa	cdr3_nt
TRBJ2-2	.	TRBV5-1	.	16	CASSQQGNLNTGELFF	TGCGCCAGCAGTCAACAGGGTAACTTGAACACCGGGGAGCTGTTTTTT
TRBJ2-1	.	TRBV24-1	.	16	CATSDLRGSVPDEQFF	TGTGCCACCAGTGATTTGCGGGGATCGGTACCAGATGAGCAGTTCTTC
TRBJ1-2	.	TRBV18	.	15	CASSPVADYNYGYTF	TGTGCCAGCTCACCGGTTGCGGATTATAACTATGGCTACACCTTC
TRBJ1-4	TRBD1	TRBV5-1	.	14	CASSFGQGGEKLFF	TGCGCCAGCAGCTTCGGACAGGGGGGTGAAAAACTGTTTTTT
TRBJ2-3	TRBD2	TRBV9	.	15	CASQVGLEPSGTQYF	TGTGCCAGCCAAGTCGGACTAGAGCCCTCGGGTACGCAGTATTTT
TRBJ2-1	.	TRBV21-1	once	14	CASSKIGVINEQFF	TGTGCCAGCAGCAAAATCGGGGTTATCAATGAGCAGTTCTTC
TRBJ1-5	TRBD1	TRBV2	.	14	CASSGDRAGQPQHF	TGTGCCAGCAGTGGGGACAGGGCCGGTCAGCCCCAGCATTTT
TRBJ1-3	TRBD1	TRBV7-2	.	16	CASSTQGTGSGNTIYF	TGTGCCAGCAGCACCCAGGGGACAGGCTCTGGAAACACCATATATTTT
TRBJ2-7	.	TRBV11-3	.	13	CASSRGQAYEQYF	TGTGCCAGCAGCCGCGGACAAGCCTACGAGCAGTACTTC
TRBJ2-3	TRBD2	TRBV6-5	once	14	CATNLAGSTDTQYF	TGTGCTACCAATCTAGCGGGGAGCACAGATACGCAGTATTTT
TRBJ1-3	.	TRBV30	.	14	CAWRLGRPGNTIYF	TGTGCCTGGAGGCTGGGGAGGCCCGGAAACACCATATATTTT
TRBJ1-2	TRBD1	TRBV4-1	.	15	CASSQDNRGNYGYTF	TGCGCCAGCAGCCAAGATAACAGGGGGAACTATGGCTACACCTTC
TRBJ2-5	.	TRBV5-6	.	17	CASSLVGGASMRETQYF	TGTGCCAGCAGCTTGGTAGGGGGGGCCTCGATGAGGGAGACCCAGTACTTC
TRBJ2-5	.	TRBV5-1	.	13	CASSSGFQETQYF	TGCGCCAGCAGCTCAGGGTTCCAAGAGACCCAGTACTTC
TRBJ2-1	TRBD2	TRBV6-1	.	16	CASSGGAGGPNNEQFF	TGTGCCAGCAGTGGAGGAGCGGGGGGGCCAAACAATGAGCAGTTCTTC
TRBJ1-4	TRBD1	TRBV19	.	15	CASSGQAQPNEKLFF	TGTGCCAGTAGTGGACAGGCACAACCTAATGAAAAACTGTTTTTT
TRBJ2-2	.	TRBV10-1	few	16	CASSEPAAANTGELFF	TGCGCCAGCAGTGAGCCGGCGGCGGCCAACACCGGGGAGCTGTTTTTT
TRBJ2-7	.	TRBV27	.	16	CASSLSQGSPFFEQYF	TGTGCCAGCAGTTTATCTCAGGGGTCTCCATTTTTCGAGCAGTACTTC
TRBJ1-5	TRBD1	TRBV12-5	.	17	CASGLVRDRGKNQPQHF	TGTGCTAGTGGTTTGGTTCGGGACAGGGGAAAAAATCAGCCCCAGCATTTT
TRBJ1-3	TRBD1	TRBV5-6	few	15	CASSADRDSGNTIYF	TGTGCCAGCAGCGCTGACAGGGACTCTGGAAACACCATATATTTT
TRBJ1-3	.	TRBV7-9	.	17	CASSLFRSGRIGNTIYF	TGTGCCAGCAGCTTATTTCGGAGCGGGAGGATTGGAAACACCATATATTTT
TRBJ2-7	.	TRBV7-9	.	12	CASSLGSGEQYF	TGTGCCAGCAGCTTAGGGTCAGGCGAGCAGTACTTC
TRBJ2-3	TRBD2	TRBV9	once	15	CASSFSGGGTDTQYF	TGTGCCAGCAGCTTTAGCGGGGGGGGCACAGATACGCAGTATTTT
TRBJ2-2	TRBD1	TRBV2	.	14	CASSRQGLTGELFF	TGTGCCAGCAGTCGACAGGGCCTCACCGGGGAGCTGTTTTTT
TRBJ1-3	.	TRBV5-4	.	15	CASSLAGAQGNTIYF	TGTGCCAGCAGCTTGGCAGGGGCGCAAGGAAACACCATATATTTT
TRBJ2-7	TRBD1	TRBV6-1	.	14	CASSDRDSGYEQYF	TGTGCCAGCAGTGATAGGGACAGTGGCTACGAGCAGTACTTC
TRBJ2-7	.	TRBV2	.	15	CASSESPTASYEQYF	TGTGCCAGCAGTGAATCCCCGACAGCATCTTACGAGCAGTACTTC
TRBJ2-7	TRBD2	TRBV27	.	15	CASKTKAGGSYEQYF	TGTGCCAGCAAAACTAAAGCGGGAGGTTCCTACGAGCAGTACTTC
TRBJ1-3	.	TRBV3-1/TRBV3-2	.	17	CASSQVGGGSSGNTIYF	TGTGCCAGCAGCCAAGTTGGTGGCGGGAGCTCTGGAAACACCATATATTTT